Following are 19 T cell receptor beta chains from one sample sequenced in a study of T-cell memory formation after mild COVID-19. TCRdb re-analysed the 5' RACE reads in MiXCR, keeping a single row per CDR3 protein. The data contain 350,000 to 500,000 distinct CDR3 sequences, around a quarter of them seen just once; the ten biggest clones take up around 13%. Sequencing was performed on PBMCs or a T cell subset sorted from them (not recorded which). Every receptor here comes from an adult woman who had mild COVID-19 (a few samples of this study predate the infection). Cell type and time point are not known.

The V and J genes are TRBV18 and TRBJ2-3; 10 bases line up with TRBD2. With 3 bases clipped from V and 3 bases from J, the junction kept 6 bases outside the gene matches. CDR3 length equals 16 residues. Per germline, CDR1 KGHSH and CDR2 LQKENI. For the CDR3, the DNA is TGTGCCAGCTCACCGCCTAGCGGGGGAAGAACAGATACGCAGTATTTT. Protein: CASSPPSGGRTDTQYF.

This clonotype was picked up many times. The chain couples TRBV6-5 to TRBJ2-7, with D uncertain. With 0 bases removed from V and 4 bases from J, the gap between germline ends came to 7 bases. The CDR3 extends over 13 amino acids. The germline CDR1 and CDR2 sequences are MNHEY and SVGAGI. The CDR3 coding sequence is TGTGCCAGCAGTTACTCCAGGAATTACGAGCAGTACTTC. This gives the protein CASSYSRNYEQYF.

The rearrangement joins TRBV7-3 to TRBJ1-1; D gene unclear. The CDR3 totals 14 residues. V dropped 0 bases and J dropped 8 bases, with 13 bases sitting between them. CDR1 is SGHTA and CDR2 is FQGTGA in the germline V gene. The CDR3 region is CASSLTALPGEAFF. CDR3 nucleotides: TGTGCCAGCAGCTTAACGGCCCTGCCCGGGGAAGCTTTCTTT.

This clonotype was detected ten times or more. The V and J genes are TRBV7-2 and TRBJ2-6; D unresolved. Trimming took 3 bases from V and 2 from J, leaving 5 bases between them. The length of the CDR3 is 14 residues. Germline V CDR1 and CDR2: SGHTA, FQGNSA. The CDR3 bases are TGTGCCAGCAGCTTGTCGCCTGGGGCCAACGTCCTGACTTTC. Its translation is CASSLSPGANVLTF.

The chain combines TRBV6-5 with TRBJ2-2; D is ambiguous. From germline, CDR1 is MNHEY and CDR2 SVGAGI. V lost 0 bases and J 7 bases, leaving 9 bases between the germline ends. The CDR3 is made up of 14 amino acids. Here the CDR3 reads CASSYSGPGGELFF. CDR3 in DNA: TGTGCCAGCAGTTACTCGGGCCCCGGCGGGGAGCTGTTTTTT.

There are a few counts of this clonotype. This sequence joins TRBV12-3 or TRBV12-4 and TRBJ2-5; no clear D. Deletions cut 6 bases from V and 2 bases from J, with 10 bases between. This CDR3 spans 13 amino acids. CDR3 in DNA: TGTGCCAGCAGAGCCGGATGGCAAGAGACCCAGTACTTC. Its translation: CASRAGWQETQYF.

V and J are TRBV20-1 and TRBJ2-1, with 9 bases aligning to TRBD2. CDR1 is DFQATT, CDR2 SNEGSKA, per germline (reference sequence). The CDR3 covers 12 residues. The CDR3 DNA sequence: TGCAGGGGCAGACTAGCGGCTAATGAGCAGTTCTTC. Translating gives CRGRLAANEQFF.

The chain combines TRBV6-2 or TRBV6-3 with TRBJ2-2; D unresolved. CDR3 size: 13 residues. Trimming cost V 1 base and J 7 bases, with 7 bases left between them. Germline-derived CDR1 and CDR2 are MNHEY and SVGEGT. The CDR3 spells CASSYLSVGELFF. DNA for the CDR3: TGTGCCAGCAGTTACTTGAGCGTCGGGGAGCTGTTTTTT.

The chain combines TRBV12-3 or TRBV12-4 with TRBJ2-7; 8 bases map to TRBD1. J was trimmed by 2 bases and V by 4 bases; bases with no gene match: 7. The CDR3 runs to 15 residues. CDR3 nucleotide sequence: TGTGCCAGCAGTTCCCGGGACAGGAGGACCTACGAGCAGTACTTC. Translating it yields CASSSRDRRTYEQYF.

This clonotype occurred a few times. This chain uses TRBV6-6 with TRBJ1-1, with D tentatively TRBD1 (5 bases). Germline V gene sequence: CDR1 MNHNY, CDR2 SVGAGI (reference sequence). The ends were cut back, 3 bases at V and 1 base at J, with 15 bases in the middle. CDR3 size: 16 residues. CDR3 nucleotides: TGTGCCAGCAGTTATTTGTCCCCGGGGCGGAACACTGAAGCTTTCTTT. Residues: CASSYLSPGRNTEAFF.

The chain combines TRBV4-2 with TRBJ1-2, with D possibly matching TRBD1 (6 bases). Germline CDR1 is LGHNA and CDR2 is YNFKEQ. The CDR3 is made up of 16 amino acids. Trimming left V 2 bases short and J 8 bases short, with 21 bases between. The CDR3 coding sequence is TGTGCCAGCAGCCAAACAACGTCAGGGTTGCAGGGGGGCTACACCTTC. Translation: CASSQTTSGLQGGYTF.

There are a few counts of this clonotype. This sequence joins TRBV19 and TRBJ2-5; 8 positions match TRBD1. This CDR3 has 19 residues. CDR1 is LNHDA and CDR2 is SQIVND in the germline V gene (reference sequence). Trimming cost V 5 bases and J 0 bases; bases outside gene matches: 17. CDR3 sequence reads: CASSDSISGQGRYQETQYF. CDR3 DNA: TGTGCCAGTAGTGACTCCATTTCAGGACAGGGACGGTACCAAGAGACCCAGTACTTC.

V and J are TRBV20-1 and TRBJ1-6, with no clear D. V was shortened by 0 bases and J by 7 bases, with 4 bases between the two germline ends. The CDR3 loop spans 12 amino acids. Germline V gene data show CDR1 as DFQATT and CDR2 as SNEGSKA (reference sequence). DNA for the CDR3: TGCAGTGCTAGAGATGGAAATTCACCCCTCCACTTT. Its protein product is CSARDGNSPLHF.

This clonotype has a handful of counts. This chain uses TRBV12-3 or TRBV12-4 with TRBJ2-5; D may be TRBD1 or TRBD2 (6 bases each). V shed 8 bases and J shed 0 bases, with 19 bases lying between them. The length of the CDR3 is 16 residues. The CDR3 bases are TGTGCCAGCGGTCCTCACGGGGGCTTTAACCAAGAGACCCAGTACTTC. Protein: CASGPHGGFNQETQYF.

The rearrangement joins TRBV7-2 to TRBJ2-7, with D possibly being TRBD1 or TRBD2 (6 bases each). V was clipped by 2 bases and J by 3 bases, with 17 bases between them. The CDR3 extends over 16 amino acids. CDR1 is SGHTA, CDR2 FQGNSA, per germline. This CDR3 reads CASSLSSTGAGYEQYF. Here the CDR3 DNA reads TGTGCCAGCAGCTTATCGTCGACGGGGGCCGGCTACGAGCAGTACTTC.

In this sample, this clonotype turned up many times. The V call is TRBV24-1, the J call TRBJ2-1; no clear D gene. The CDR3 extends over 17 amino acids. From germline, CDR1 is KGHDR and CDR2 SFDVKD. V was pared by 5 bases and J by 2 bases, with 18 bases between. The CDR3 DNA reads TGTGCCACCAGTGCGGTCCCGTCAACCGCGACCTACAATGAGCAGTTCTTC. The encoded protein is CATSAVPSTATYNEQFF.

This clonotype was picked up a small number of times. V is TRBV6-5 and J is TRBJ2-3, with TRBD1 as a possible D gene (6 bases). The CDR3 is 16 amino acids. Trimming cost V 6 bases and J 2 bases, with 18 bases left between them. CDR1 is MNHEY and CDR2 is SVGAGI in the germline V gene. The CDR3 here is CASRTGHGLPTDTQYF. The CDR3 region has the DNA TGTGCCAGCAGAACGGGACATGGTCTCCCCACAGATACGCAGTATTTT.

J is TRBJ1-3 and V is TRBV20-1; D call uncertain. Germline CDR1 and CDR2: DFQATT and SNEGSKA (reference sequence). CDR3 length equals 15 residues. With 1 base removed from V and 0 bases from J, the gap between germline ends came to 10 bases. The CDR3 DNA is TGCAGTGCTAGAGTTGGCAGATCCTCTGGAAACACCATATATTTT. The encoded protein is CSARVGRSSGNTIYF.

This chain uses TRBV20-1 with TRBJ2-1; 10 nucleotides align to TRBD2. V was pared by 3 bases and J by 13 bases, with 18 bases of the junction left unmatched. Germline lookup yields CDR1 DFQATT and CDR2 SNEGSKA (reference sequence). This CDR3 has 16 residues. This CDR3 reads CSASLSGQGLAGGQFF. The CDR3 bases are TGCAGTGCTAGCCTTTCTGGACAGGGATTAGCGGGGGGACAGTTCTTC.